The sequence of this T cell receptor (beta chain) was determined in a study of T cell repertoires in cytomegalovirus infection. Study in general: CMV epitopes, recently identified HLA-C-restricted and well-studied HLA-B-restricted, were used. Public signatures in TCR beta pointed to CMV infection and matching HLA type.

TCRdb reprocessed the reads via MiXCR and lists one record per CDR3 protein. The sample yields 450,000 to 600,000 distinct CDR3 sequences, around 35% seen once. The CDR3 covers 16 residues. The junction had 12 bases not matched to a gene; V was cut back by 6 bases and J by 8 bases. Worth noting for this clonotype: Antigen: not known.

General observations from the study: It was HLA-C-restricted CMV-specific TCR beta clonotypes that dominated the response ex vivo. Cumulative frequency (of public TCR beta family members) identified carriers of CMV plus the relevant HLA.

Here the sequenced sample was cultured PBMCs, taken from culture after CMV antigen stimulation. This rearrangement joins TRBV12-3 or TRBV12-4 to TRBJ2-2, with TRBD2 matching over 10 bases. The sequence was obtained from a human donor in good health (CMV status not recorded). Some clones in this sample may be carry-over from other donors' samples. The CDR3 loop reads CASSTLAGTPGGELFF. In DNA, the CDR3 is TGTGCCAGCAGCACACTAGCGGGAACCCCGGGAGGGGAGCTGTTTTTT.